One and the same sample provided the 19 T cell receptor beta chains below, sequenced in a study of blood T cell repertoires in COVID-19 (dated by TCRdb to about 2020). The library was made by the immunoSEQ multiplex PCR assay. TCRdb took over this immuneACCESS table, retaining in-frame rearrangements with V and J assigned. Such tables are incomplete; in checked studies, under half of the missing clones stem from an unresolved V gene, and the remainder is unexplained. This sample has 110,000 or so clones in its table, and around 81% of those were observed once. The ten largest account for 8% to 13% of the sample. Sequencing was done on a sample of peripheral blood. The source of these receptors is a human donor in a cohort sampled during active COVID-19.

The count of this clone is one. The chain uses TRBV30 and TRBJ2-7; maybe TRBD2 (6 bases). Per the germline V gene, CDR1 is GTSNPN and CDR2 is SVGIG (reference sequence). The CDR3 totals 13 residues. Deletions cut 3 bases from V and 6 bases from J, with 15 bases between. The chain's CDR3 is CAWRGGGFVEQYF. The CDR3 DNA follows: TGTGCCTGGAGGGGGGGAGGTTTTGTCGAGCAGTACTTC.

CDR3 residues: CASSDRAGGFGYTF. The CDR3 DNA reads TGTGCCAGCAGTGATAGGGCAGGGGGGTTTGGCTACACCTTC. The chain links TRBV6-1 to TRBJ1-2, with TRBD1 matching 7 bases. The CDR3 runs to 14 residues. Looked up from germline, CDR1 is MNHNS and CDR2 is SASEGT. The ends lost 3 bases at V and 7 bases at J; junction bases unmatched: 8.

The chain is built from TRBV11-2 and TRBJ2-5; D may be TRBD1 (5 bases). The germline V gene has CDR1 SGHAT and CDR2 FQNNGV. V lost 7 bases and J lost 5, with 20 bases in between. This CDR3 is 15 amino acids long. This CDR3 is CASTTRRGSGETQYF. For the CDR3, the DNA is TGTGCCAGCACCACCCGAAGGGGTAGTGGCGAGACCCAGTACTTC. Supplemented by reference TRBV11-2 and TRBJ2-5, the full variable domain reads EAGVAQSPRYKIIEKRQSVAFWCNPISGHATLYWYQQILGQGPKLLIQFQNNGVVDDSQLPKDRFSAERLKGVDSTLKIQPAKLEDSAVYLCASTTRRGSGETQYFGPGTRLLVL.

CDR3 DNA sequence: TGTGCCAGCAGCCGACAACCGACAGGGGACTCCTACGAGCAGTACTTC. Its protein product is CASSRQPTGDSYEQYF. J is TRBJ2-7 and V is TRBV9, with TRBD1 matching 8 bases. Germline lookup yields CDR1 SGDLS and CDR2 YYNGEE. The trim removed 4 bases at V and 0 bases at J, leaving 9 bases unmatched. CDR3 size: 16 residues.

The CDR3 sequence is CASSSATGVYGYTF. The CDR3 nucleotides read TGTGCCAGCAGCTCGGCGACAGGGGTCTATGGCTACACCTTC. The chain is built from TRBV11-2 and TRBJ1-2; 8 positions match TRBD1. After removal of 4 bases from V and 4 bases from J, the junction contained 5 bases not matched to a gene. This CDR3 region has 14 residues. Germline V gene lookup returns CDR1 SGHAT and CDR2 FQNNGV.

This chain uses TRBV28 with TRBJ2-3; the D is unclear. The V end lost 4 bases, the J end lost 10 bases, and 18 bases lay between the germline ends. Germline CDR1 and CDR2: MDHEN and SYDVKM. This CDR3 has 14 residues. The CDR3 spells CASSSGPISSPQYF. The CDR3 region has the DNA TGTGCCAGCAGTTCGGGTCCGATCAGCTCTCCGCAGTATTTT.

The table lists this clone with a few counts. The chain recombines TRBV2 with TRBJ1-6; 7 nucleotides line up with TRBD1. This CDR3 spans 15 amino acids. From germline, CDR1 is SNHLY and CDR2 FYNNEI. V lost 2 bases and J lost 10; bases outside the gene matches: 8. CDR3 residues: CASSEFLTGSSPLHF. In DNA, the CDR3 is TGTGCCAGCAGTGAATTCCTGACAGGGAGCTCACCCCTCCACTTT.

V is TRBV23-1 and J is TRBJ1-2; 7 bases align to TRBD1. TRBV23-1 falls under the ORF class, with uncertain function. This CDR3 region has 15 residues. Losses at the gene ends were 3 bases for V and 4 bases for J; bases not matched to a gene: 8. The CDR3: CASSHLTGFSYGYTF. The CDR3 DNA reads as TGCGCCAGCAGTCATTTGACAGGGTTTTCCTATGGCTACACCTTC.

As for this clone: An end of the junction differs from the germline gene, which may be a read error. This chain joins TRBV5-5 and TRBJ1-1, with D perhaps TRBD1 (6 bases). The CDR3 sequence is 13 residues long. Per germline, CDR1 SGHKS and CDR2 YYEKEE (reference sequence). The CDR3 nucleotides are TGTGCCAGCAGCTTGATCTCTGGGGACAAGGGGATCTTT. Translating it yields CASSLISGDKGIF.

The gene calls are TRBV5-5 and TRBJ1-4; D is unresolved. V was clipped by 0 bases and J by 2 bases, with 11 bases between them. Germline V lookup: CDR1 SGHKS, CDR2 YYEKEE (reference sequence). The CDR3 covers 16 residues. The chain's CDR3 is CASSLAIGVTNEKLFF. In nucleotides, the CDR3 is TGTGCCAGCAGCTTGGCCATCGGGGTCACTAATGAAAAACTGTTTTTT.

The chain recombines TRBV7-9 with TRBJ2-3, with a weak D call TRBD1 (7 bases). The germline gives CDR1 SEHNR, CDR2 FQNEAQ (reference sequence). The length of the CDR3 is 16 residues. V gave up 5 bases and J gave up 1 base, with 16 bases separating them. DNA for the CDR3: TGTGCCAGCAGCCTCCTTCAGGGGGGAGGCACAGATACGCAGTATTTT. Translating gives CASSLLQGGGTDTQYF.

The chain couples TRBV18 to TRBJ1-2; 8 positions match TRBD1. Germline assignment: CDR1 KGHSH and CDR2 LQKENI. The CDR3 is made up of 14 amino acids. J was trimmed by 6 bases and V by 4 bases; bases with no gene match: 7. Written as DNA, the CDR3 is TGTGCCAGCTCACAACGGACAGGGTCGGATGGCTACACCTTC. This translates into CASSQRTGSDGYTF.

This clone is a singleton in its sample. This sample also contains other DNA sequences that code for the same CDR3. The chain links TRBV5-5 to TRBJ2-7, with D perhaps matching TRBD1 (5 bases). The CDR3 runs 14 residues. Trimming took off 2 bases at V and 1 base at J, with 10 bases between the two ends. The germline V gene encodes CDR1 SGHKS and CDR2 YYEKEE (reference sequence). The CDR3 nucleotides read TGTGCCAGCAGCTTATTAGGGGTATCCTACGAGCAGTACTTC. Residues: CASSLLGVSYEQYF.

V gene TRBV29-1 combines with J gene TRBJ2-7; D gene ambiguous. The germline V and J ends were trimmed by 4 bases and 4 bases, with 14 bases remaining between them. The CDR3 runs 13 residues. Germline V gene data show CDR1 as SQVTM and CDR2 as ANQGSEA. The CDR3 sequence is CSVANAPVYEQYF. The CDR3 bases are TGCAGCGTTGCTAACGCCCCCGTTTACGAGCAGTACTTC.

This rearrangement joins TRBV27 to TRBJ1-2; possibly TRBD1 for D (5 bases). V lost 7 bases and J 5 bases, leaving 14 bases between the germline ends. CDR3 length equals 13 residues. CDR1 is MNHEY, CDR2 SMNVEV, per germline (reference sequence). The CDR3 sequence is CASNAGGEYGYTF. CDR3 DNA sequence: TGTGCCAGCAACGCGGGAGGGGAGTATGGCTACACCTTC.

The J gene is TRBJ1-5, the V gene TRBV9; 7 bases align to TRBD1. Trimming at V came to 0 bases and at J to 2 bases, leaving 2 bases not matched to a gene. The CDR3 contains 15 residues. Germline V gene sequence: CDR1 SGDLS, CDR2 YYNGEE. CDR3 DNA sequence: TGTGCCAGCAGCGTAGGAACAGGGGGCAATCAGCCCCAGCATTTT. This sequence encodes CASSVGTGGNQPQHF. The full variable domain, completed using reference TRBV9 and TRBJ1-5, is DSGVTQTPKHLITATGQRVTLRCSPRSGDLSVYWYQQSLDQGLQFLIQYYNGEERAKGNILERFSAQQFPDLHSELNLSSLELGDSALYFCASSVGTGGNQPQHFGDGTRLSIL.

The rearrangement uses TRBV12-3 or TRBV12-4 and TRBJ1-1; D call uncertain. V lost 5 bases and J 1 base, leaving 8 bases between the germline ends. The CDR3 extends over 13 amino acids. CDR3 DNA sequence: TGTGCCAGCAGTCTCACAGCGAACACTGAAGCTTTCTTT. This encodes CASSLTANTEAFF.

In DNA form, the CDR3 reads TGTGCCAGCAGCTCACCACCCGGGACAGGGAATTACGAGCAGTACTTC. Protein: CASSSPPGTGNYEQYF. The rearrangement joins TRBV5-8 to TRBJ2-7, with 9 bases lining up with TRBD1. The CDR3 consists of 16 residues. Germline V gene sequence: CDR1 SGHTS, CDR2 YDEGEE. The V and J ends lost 3 bases and 4 bases, in that order; junction bases with no gene match: 11.

Notes on this clone: The junction shows a germline mismatch at one end, possibly a read error. This sample also contains other DNA sequences that code for the same CDR3. The gene calls are TRBV3-1 (or the pseudogene TRBV3-2) and TRBJ2-2; 11 nucleotides agree with TRBD2. This CDR3 is 16 amino acids long. The germline V gene has CDR1 LGHDT and CDR2 YNNKEL (reference sequence). The CDR3 DNA reads TGTGCCAGCAGCCAGGGACTAGCGGCGAACACCGGAGAGCTGTTTTTT. Translated: CASSQGLAANTGELFF.